The 9 T cell receptor beta chains presented below share a single source sample, sequenced in a study of T cell responses to AZD1222 COVID-19 vaccine. Repertoires were generated with immunoSEQ multiplex PCR, while TCRdb's copy carries only in-frame clones and drops some. This sample carries some 30,000 clones, around nine tenths of them seen once, and the ten largest clones take approximately 6.6%. The material was peripheral blood, obtained on day 0 of AZD1222 vaccination. These receptors were collected from an adult in good health.

V gene TRBV27 combines with J gene TRBJ2-3, with D uncertain. V lost 4 bases to trimming and J lost 2 bases, with 1 base between them. Germline V gene sequence: CDR1 MNHEY, CDR2 SMNVEV (reference sequence). This CDR3 region has 11 residues. As DNA, the CDR3 is TGTGCCAGCAGTTCCACAGATACGCAGTATTTT. Protein sequence: CASSSTDTQYF.

This chain connects TRBV2 to TRBJ1-2; TRBD1 aligns across 11 bases. V trimming: 7 bases; J trimming: 5 bases; junction bases outside the gene matches: 9. The CDR3 covers 15 residues. Germline CDR1 and CDR2: SNHLY and FYNNEI. The CDR3 is CASTTGQGAFYGYTF. The CDR3 DNA is TGTGCCAGCACCACTGGACAGGGGGCGTTTTATGGCTACACCTTC.

The chain is built from TRBV9 and TRBJ1-5, with D uncertain. Trimming took off 5 bases at V and 1 base at J, with 13 bases between the two ends. The CDR3 extends over 15 amino acids. CDR1 is SGDLS, CDR2 YYNGEE, per germline. Written as DNA, the CDR3 is TGTGCCAGCAGTTACGGGTCCGAGAGCAATCAGCCCCAGCATTTT. Translating gives CASSYGSESNQPQHF. Combining the CDR3 with reference TRBV9 and TRBJ1-5 gives the whole variable domain DSGVTQTPKHLITATGQRVTLRCSPRSGDLSVYWYQQSLDQGLQFLIQYYNGEERAKGNILERFSAQQFPDLHSELNLSSLELGDSALYFCASSYGSESNQPQHFGDGTRLSIL.

The rearrangement joins TRBV6-6 to TRBJ2-3; TRBD2 matches 12 bases. The V and J ends lost 5 bases and 6 bases, in that order; junction bases with no gene match: 9. CDR3 length: 16 residues. Germline lookup yields CDR1 MNHNY and CDR2 SVGAGI (reference sequence). CDR3 amino acids: CASSKRTSGAPDTQYF. CDR3 sequence (DNA): TGTGCCAGCAGTAAAAGGACTAGCGGGGCTCCTGATACGCAGTATTTT.

The chain employs TRBV5-4 and TRBJ2-3; the match to TRBD2 covers 9 bases. Trimming removed 2 bases from V and 1 base from J; junction bases left unmatched: 11. This CDR3 spans 18 amino acids. The germline gives CDR1 SGHNT, CDR2 YYREEE (reference sequence). The CDR3 loop is CASSLPGLAAGGTDTQYF. The CDR3 nucleotides read TGTGCCAGCAGCTTACCGGGACTAGCAGCCGGAGGCACAGATACGCAGTATTTT.

The DNA of the CDR3 is TGTGCCTGGAGTCAACAGGGGGCGCGGACTCAGCCCCAGCATTTT. Protein: CAWSQQGARTQPQHF. V usage is TRBV30 and J usage is TRBJ1-5; 9 bases align to TRBD1. CDR3 length: 15 amino acids. The V and J ends lost 2 bases and 6 bases, in that order; junction bases with no gene match: 8. From germline, CDR1 is GTSNPN and CDR2 SVGIG (reference sequence).

V usage is TRBV24-1 and J usage is TRBJ1-4; 9 bases line up with TRBD1. V dropped 5 bases and J dropped 3; count of bases not matched to a gene: 6. Germline CDR1 KGHDR, CDR2 SFDVKD. This CDR3 has 16 residues. The CDR3 spells CATSARTGAANEKLFF. CDR3 DNA sequence: TGTGCCACCAGTGCCCGGACAGGGGCCGCTAATGAAAAACTGTTTTTT.

The chain recombines TRBV28 with TRBJ2-7, with D possibly TRBD1 on 5 matching bases. Germline lookup yields CDR1 MDHEN and CDR2 SYDVKM. V was shortened by 5 bases and J by 0 bases, with 20 bases between the two germline ends. The CDR3 is made up of 17 amino acids. The CDR3 is CASSTRQGFGPSYEQYF. In nucleotides, the CDR3 is TGTGCCAGCAGTACCCGCCAGGGATTCGGGCCCTCCTACGAGCAGTACTTC.

The chain links TRBV7-8 to TRBJ2-7; TRBD1 might be the D (6 bases). Germline CDR1 is SGHVS and CDR2 is FQNEAQ. The CDR3 is 18 amino acids. V lost 5 bases and J lost 1, with 24 bases in between. The CDR3 reads CASSGNRDRFLGSYEQYF. The CDR3 region has the DNA TGTGCCAGCAGCGGCAACAGGGATCGCTTTTTAGGTTCCTACGAGCAGTACTTC.